Listed below are T cell receptor beta chains from one sample, sequenced in a study of identical twins. MiXCR, run by TCRdb on the 5' RACE reads, gives a single entry per CDR3 protein. The repertoire holds roughly 690,000 distinct CDR3 sequences, with around 20% as singletons. The same data also went into a second study, on T cells expressing NK-cell markers.

Sequenced material: PBMCs. Every receptor here comes from a woman younger than 35 in good health. The CDR3 runs from the conserved cysteine through the conserved F or W. A D gene is named only where the DNA matches it firmly.

CDR3 protein	D gene	V gene	J gene	CDR3 length
CASSYNSARGETQYF	NA	TRBV7-9	TRBJ2-5	15
CSALQPGGRGNEQFF	NA	TRBV20-1	TRBJ2-1	15
CASTTPQLRNIQYF	NA	TRBV12-3/TRBV12-4	TRBJ2-4	14
CASGANYGYTF	NA	TRBV7-2	TRBJ1-2	11
CASSTGPWNTEAFF	NA	TRBV19	TRBJ1-1	14
CATSSNRDLREQYF	NA	TRBV15	TRBJ2-7	14
CATSVHPRGNYGYTF	TRBD1	TRBV24-1	TRBJ1-2	15
CASSRTESSYEQYF	NA	TRBV4-3	TRBJ2-7	14
CSARTSGGELFF	TRBD2	TRBV20-1	TRBJ2-2	12
CASITHGTGELFF	NA	TRBV13	TRBJ2-2	13
CASRTWGTSTDTQYF	NA	TRBV12-3/TRBV12-4	TRBJ2-3	15
CSAIRTGGSYEQYF	NA	TRBV20-1	TRBJ2-7	14
CAISARTYEQYF	NA	TRBV10-3	TRBJ2-7	12
CAISESTGLTDTQYF	NA	TRBV10-3	TRBJ2-3	15
CASSLSAAGESDTQYF	TRBD2	TRBV3-1	TRBJ2-3	16
CASSSLAGGKNIQYF	NA	TRBV28	TRBJ2-4	15
CASSLGGSPGETQYF	TRBD2	TRBV11-2	TRBJ2-5	15
CASSPPRGDSTYEQYF	TRBD2	TRBV18	TRBJ2-7	16
CASRIGGGDTQYF	TRBD2	TRBV5-1	TRBJ2-3	13
CASSSSRRQETQYF	NA	TRBV6-1	TRBJ2-5	14
CASTLAGARELFF	TRBD2	TRBV12-3/TRBV12-4	TRBJ2-2	13
CSVVRGTDTQYF	NA	TRBV29-1	TRBJ2-3	12
CASSQFQREGAGELFF	TRBD2	TRBV12-3/TRBV12-4	TRBJ2-2	16
CASSYTVGGWQFF	NA	TRBV6-6	TRBJ2-1	13
CSVSLRDRLNTEAFF	TRBD1	TRBV20-1	TRBJ1-1	15
CASSLARTHYEQYF	NA	TRBV12-3/TRBV12-4	TRBJ2-7	14
CASSLGQGTGNTGELFF	TRBD1	TRBV12-3/TRBV12-4	TRBJ2-2	17
CSAVQGATNGYTF	TRBD1	TRBV20-1	TRBJ1-2	13
CSQRAGPLYEQYF	NA	TRBV20-1	TRBJ2-7	13
CASSEDAGSSYNEQFF	NA	TRBV2	TRBJ2-1	16
CSARRAGLPGSEQYF	TRBD2	TRBV20-1	TRBJ2-7	15
CSGLRRGWGETQYF	NA	TRBV20-1	TRBJ2-5	14
CSASPGPYNEQFF	NA	TRBV20-1	TRBJ2-1	13
CASRGQGAAQPQHF	TRBD1	TRBV27	TRBJ1-5	14
CASSSRDRGTYNEQFF	TRBD1	TRBV12-3/TRBV12-4	TRBJ2-1	16
CASSPRLVPTNTDTQYF	NA	TRBV9	TRBJ2-3	17
CASSLVRTGGNEQFF	TRBD1	TRBV7-9	TRBJ2-1	15